The rows below give T cell receptor beta chains drawn from one sample of a study of shared clonotypes between healthy human individuals. Measured with immunoSEQ multiplex PCR; TCRdb has only the in-frame clones, and not every one. The sample yields 1.4 million to 1.5 million clones, roughly 96% seen once. The material sequenced was naive CD4+ T cells sorted from blood. The receptor set was obtained from a man aged 30-40 years in good health. The CDR3 runs from the conserved cysteine through the conserved F or W. Fields, in order: clone size, J gene, D gene, V gene, CDR3 protein, CDR3 DNA. The D gene is left open where the match is weak. Size tells how often a clone was seen (once, few, many) or the class of an expanded clone, and some rows leave it out.

. | TRBJ2-1 | . | TRBV15 | CATSRDLAGREQFF | TGTGCCACCAGCAGAGATCTGGCAGGGCGTGAGCAGTTCTTC
. | TRBJ2-7 | TRBD2 | TRBV29-1 | CSVPREGREEQYF | TGCAGCGTTCCACGGGAGGGCCGGGAGGAGCAGTACTTC
once | TRBJ2-5 | TRBD1 | TRBV11-2 | CASSLWNRGKETQYF | TGTGCCAGCAGCTTATGGAACAGGGGCAAGGAGACCCAGTACTTC
once | TRBJ1-1 | TRBD1 | TRBV11-1 | CASSLVRDSILMNTEAFF | TGTGCCAGCAGCTTAGTCAGGGACAGCATCCTTATGAACACTGAAGCTTTCTTT
. | TRBJ1-2 | . | TRBV7-2 | CASSLVAGSNYGYTF | TGTGCCAGCAGCTTAGTCGCAGGGAGTAACTATGGCTACACCTTC
. | TRBJ2-7 | . | TRBV5-1 | CASSLYEYEQYF | TGCGCCAGCAGCTTGTACGAATACGAGCAGTACTTC
. | TRBJ1-1 | . | TRBV4-1 | CASSQFTLSRVVTNTEAFF | TGCGCCAGCAGCCAATTCACCCTGAGCAGGGTCGTTACGAACACTGAAGCTTTCTTT
. | TRBJ2-1 | . | TRBV13 | CASTSWGRSNEQFF | TGTGCCAGCACCTCCTGGGGGAGAAGCAATGAGCAGTTCTTC
. | TRBJ2-5 | . | TRBV29-1 | CSVENGQETQYF | TGCAGCGTTGAGAACGGTCAAGAGACCCAGTACTTC
once | TRBJ2-2 | TRBD2 | TRBV10-1 | CASSATSGRANTGELFF | TGCGCCAGCAGCGCGACTAGCGGGAGAGCAAACACCGGGGAGCTGTTTTTT
. | TRBJ1-1 | . | TRBV5-1 | CASSLPRGRGNTEAFF | TGCGCCAGCAGCCTCCCTCGGGGCAGGGGGAACACTGAAGCTTTCTTT
. | TRBJ2-1 | TRBD2 | TRBV18 | CASSPPGTTSYNEQFF | TGTGCCAGCTCACCCCCCGGGACTACCTCCTACAATGAGCAGTTCTTC
. | TRBJ2-7 | . | TRBV6-5 | CASRADRYEQYF | TGTGCCAGCAGGGCCGACAGATACGAGCAGTACTTC
. | TRBJ2-1 | . | TRBV7-9 | CASSPIGESSYNEQFF | TGTGCCAGCAGCCCGATTGGTGAGAGCTCCTACAATGAGCAGTTCTTC
once | TRBJ1-1 | TRBD1 | TRBV11-2 | CASSLRDRARTEAFF | TGTGCCAGCAGCCTTAGGGACAGGGCCAGGACTGAAGCTTTCTTT
. | TRBJ2-4 | . | TRBV10-3 | CAISARAGADIQYF | TGTGCCATCAGTGCCAGGGCAGGGGCTGACATTCAGTACTTC
. | TRBJ2-1 | TRBD1 | TRBV7-3 | CASSPLGTGALGNEQFF | TGTGCCAGCAGCCCACTAGGGACAGGGGCGCTGGGGAATGAGCAGTTCTTC
. | TRBJ1-2 | . | TRBV5-4 | CASSPGEGYTF | TGTGCCAGCAGCCCGGGAGAGGGCTACACCTTC
. | TRBJ2-1 | TRBD2 | TRBV27 | CASSLSTGLTYNEQFF | TGTGCCAGCAGTTTATCCACGGGACTAACCTACAATGAGCAGTTCTTC
once | TRBJ2-2 | . | TRBV28 | CASSPRPNTGELFF | TGTGCCAGCAGCCCTAGGCCCAACACCGGGGAGCTGTTTTTT
. | TRBJ2-2 | TRBD2 | TRBV10-3 | CAISESWGGNTGELFF | TGTGCCATCAGTGAGTCGTGGGGGGGAAACACCGGGGAGCTGTTTTTT
. | TRBJ2-1 | TRBD2 | TRBV18 | CASSPLTSGSSYNEQFF | TGTGCCAGCTCACCTCTGACTAGCGGGAGCTCCTACAATGAGCAGTTCTTC
. | TRBJ2-2 | . | TRBV6-5 | CASSYRPANTGELFF | TGTGCCAGCAGTTATAGGCCGGCAAACACCGGGGAGCTGTTTTTT
. | TRBJ2-6 | . | TRBV28 | CASISKLSRSGANVLTF | TGTGCCAGCATCTCCAAACTATCCCGCTCTGGGGCCAACGTCCTGACTTTC
. | TRBJ2-1 | TRBD2 | TRBV10-1 | CASSLSGLAGTNEQFF | TGCGCCAGCAGTTTAAGTGGACTAGCGGGAACCAATGAGCAGTTCTTC
. | TRBJ2-1 | . | TRBV28 | CATLFREFGLFNEQFF | TGTGCCACCTTATTCAGAGAGTTTGGCCTTTTCAATGAGCAGTTCTTC
. | TRBJ2-2 | . | TRBV19 | CASRQGSNTGELFF | TGTGCCAGTAGACAGGGCTCGAACACCGGGGAGCTGTTTTTT
. | TRBJ2-1 | TRBD2 | TRBV7-3 | CASSLRGTSGRYNEQFF | TGTGCCAGCAGCTTAAGAGGGACTAGCGGGCGCTACAATGAGCAGTTCTTC
. | TRBJ1-5 | TRBD1 | TRBV4-2 | CASSQGATQGHNQPQHF | TGTGCCAGCAGCCAAGGGGCCACACAGGGGCACAATCAGCCCCAGCATTTT
. | TRBJ2-5 | TRBD2 | TRBV9 | CASSVGASGRGWETQYF | TGTGCCAGCAGCGTAGGGGCTAGCGGGAGGGGATGGGAGACCCAGTACTTC
. | TRBJ1-1 | . | TRBV25-1 | CASKSRDTEAFF | TGTGCCAGCAAATCGCGGGACACTGAAGCTTTCTTT
. | TRBJ2-7 | . | TRBV10-3 | CAISESTDGAYEQYF | TGTGCCATCAGTGAGTCTACTGACGGAGCCTACGAGCAGTACTTC
once | TRBJ1-5 | . | TRBV5-8 | CASSRDISNQPQHF | TGTGCCAGCAGCAGGGACATTAGCAATCAGCCCCAGCATTTT
few | TRBJ2-7 | . | TRBV6-1 | CASSPTQEQYF | TGTGCCAGCAGTCCCACGCAGGAGCAGTACTTC
. | TRBJ2-2 | TRBD2 | TRBV11-2 | CASSEPLAGARELFF | TGTGCCAGCAGCGAACCATTGGCGGGAGCCAGGGAGCTGTTTTTT
. | TRBJ2-3 | TRBD2 | TRBV12-5 | CASGLVLAGVANTQYF | TGTGCTAGTGGTTTGGTACTGGCGGGAGTTGCGAATACGCAGTATTTT
. | TRBJ2-7 | . | TRBV5-1 | CASSLVGGAYEQYF | TGCGCCAGCAGCTTGGTTGGAGGGGCGTACGAGCAGTACTTC
. | TRBJ2-7 | TRBD1 | TRBV5-6 | CASSLFRTGSEQYF | TGTGCCAGCAGCTTGTTCCGGACAGGGAGCGAGCAGTACTTC
once | TRBJ2-5 | . | TRBV29-1 | CSVGPQETQYF | TGCAGCGTTGGGCCACAAGAGACCCAGTACTTC
. | TRBJ2-1 | . | TRBV9 | CASSVDGQYYNEQFF | TGTGCCAGCAGCGTAGATGGACAGTACTACAATGAGCAGTTCTTC
. | TRBJ2-7 | . | TRBV9 | CASSVDLGEQYF | TGTGCCAGCAGCGTAGATTTAGGCGAGCAGTACTTC
. | TRBJ1-2 | . | TRBV10-3 | CAISEQTDGYTF | TGTGCCATCAGTGAGCAGACAGATGGCTACACCTTC
. | TRBJ2-1 | . | TRBV7-3 | CASSLSGGLGYNEQFF | TGTGCCAGCAGCTTAAGTGGTGGACTTGGCTACAATGAGCAGTTCTTC
. | TRBJ2-1 | . | TRBV4-3 | CASSQETVYNEQFF | TGCGCCAGCAGCCAGGAGACTGTGTACAATGAGCAGTTCTTC
once | TRBJ2-1 | TRBD2 | TRBV10-1 | CASSERTSGRANEQFF | TGCGCCAGCAGTGAACGGACTAGCGGGAGGGCGAATGAGCAGTTCTTC